These T cell receptor beta chains were read from a single sample in a study of cytomegalovirus exposure and HLA in healthy donors. This table comes from immunoSEQ multiplex PCR, and its TCRdb copy is limited to in-frame clones, with some not included. Among 130,000 to 150,000 clones listed, 75% to 80% were seen once. The sample taken for sequencing was PBMCs. The receptors stem from a man aged 40-50 years in good health and CMV-seropositive. CDR3s include the opening cysteine and the closing phenylalanine or tryptophan. The order of the fields is V gene, D gene, clone size, J gene, CDR3 protein, CDR3 DNA. D genes are given only for firm matches. Size values are once, few and many counts, or a class for expanded clones, and some rows have none.

>TRBV28|NA|NA|TRBJ1-2
CASSPGVGAGYTF
TGTGCCAGCAGTCCCGGTGTAGGGGCTGGCTACACCTTC
>TRBV5-5|NA|NA|TRBJ1-4
CASSLTTNEKLFF
TGTGCCAGCAGCCTTACAACTAATGAAAAACTGTTTTTT
>TRBV9|TRBD2|once|TRBJ2-7
CASSGATSGSYEQYF
TGTGCCAGCAGCGGTGCCACTAGCGGGAGTTACGAGCAGTACTTC
>TRBV19|TRBD1|NA|TRBJ1-2
CASSSNTGQGPNYGYTF
TGTGCCAGTAGCTCAAACACCGGACAGGGCCCTAACTATGGCTACACCTTC
>TRBV27|NA|NA|TRBJ1-1
CASRVDRNYEAFF
TGTGCCAGCAGGGTAGACAGGAACTATGAAGCTTTCTTT
>TRBV2|NA|NA|TRBJ1-2
CASSTGKARTF
TGTGCCAGCAGTACAGGGAAGGCTAGGACCTTC
>TRBV29-1|NA|NA|TRBJ1-1
CSVEWGSQNTEAFF
TGCAGCGTTGAATGGGGCAGCCAGAACACTGAAGCTTTCTTT
>TRBV6-5|TRBD2|NA|TRBJ2-3
CASSFGSGRPDTQYF
TGTGCCAGCAGTTTTGGGAGCGGGAGACCCGATACGCAGTATTTT
>TRBV27|TRBD1|NA|TRBJ1-2
CASSKQGAYSGYTF
TGTGCCAGCAGTAAACAGGGGGCCTACAGTGGCTACACCTTC
>TRBV7-2|TRBD2|NA|TRBJ2-1
CASSLGLAGGYNEQFF
TGTGCCAGCAGCTTAGGATTAGCGGGAGGGTATAATGAGCAGTTCTTC
>TRBV2|TRBD1|NA|TRBJ1-4
CARGQGNEKLFF
TGTGCCAGAGGACAGGGCAACGAAAAACTGTTTTTT
>TRBV7-8|TRBD1|NA|TRBJ1-2
CASSRDREDRGYTF
TGTGCCAGCAGCCGGGACAGGGAGGATCGGGGCTACACCTTC
>TRBV7-9|NA|NA|TRBJ2-7
CSSSLSLYEQYF
TGTTCCAGCAGCTTAAGCCTTTACGAGCAGTACTTC
>TRBV7-2|TRBD2|NA|TRBJ2-1
CASSLTGLAGAEQFF
TGTGCCAGCAGCTTAACGGGACTAGCGGGAGCAGAGCAGTTCTTC
>TRBV10-3|TRBD1|NA|TRBJ1-2
CAIGQGPNYGYTF
TGTGCCATCGGACAGGGCCCTAACTATGGCTACACCTTC
>TRBV9|TRBD1|few|TRBJ1-3
CASSPHGDSSRPIYF
TGTGCCAGCAGCCCCCACGGGGACAGTTCGAGGCCCATATATTTT
>TRBV19|NA|NA|TRBJ2-3
CASTRFAGSTDTDTQYF
TGTGCCAGTACCCGCTTCGCGGGAAGTACCGACACAGATACGCAGTATTTT
>TRBV18|TRBD1|NA|TRBJ1-5
CASSPGQRYSNQPQHF
TGTGCCAGCTCACCGGGACAGAGATATAGCAATCAGCCCCAGCATTTT
>TRBV9|TRBD1|NA|TRBJ2-5
CASSDRTGGETQYF
TGTGCCAGCAGCGACAGGACAGGCGGGGAGACCCAGTACTTC
>TRBV2|TRBD1|few|TRBJ1-5
CASRDRVSNQPQHF
TGTGCCAGCCGGGACAGGGTTAGCAATCAGCCCCAGCATTTT
>TRBV5-1|NA|NA|TRBJ2-3
CASSPEGLRTDTQYF
TGCGCCAGCAGCCCCGAGGGACTTCGCACAGATACGCAGTATTTT
>TRBV7-2|NA|few|TRBJ2-7
CASSLSSSYEQYF
TGTGCCAGCAGCTTGTCGAGCTCCTACGAGCAGTACTTC